This TCR beta chain appears in the sequencing data of a study of T-cell reconstitution after alpha-beta-depleted transplantation in children. Germline V gene lookup returns CDR1 MNHNY and CDR2 SVGAGI (reference sequence). The CDR3 length is 13 residues. V gave up 2 bases and J gave up 8 bases, with 12 bases separating them. Construction of the TCRbeta library involved unique molecular identifiers. MiXCR, run by TCRdb on the PCR reads, gives a single entry per CDR3 protein. The sample lists about 360,000 distinct CDR3 sequences; about an eighth were seen once. This chain links TRBV6-6 with TRBJ1-1; D might be TRBD1 (5 bases). This clonotype was sampled from a human donor who donated a stem cell graft to a child with Fanconi anemia. Sequenced here: PBMCs, sampled from the stem cell graft. The DNA of the CDR3 is TGTGCCAGCAGTTACACCAGGGATGAGGAAGCTTTCTTT. This codes for CASSYTRDEEAFF.